Listed here is a single T cell receptor beta chain. No antigen is known for it. Base qualities are not recorded, but no much larger clone differs from it by a single base. These data originate in a study of PD-1 blockade in classical Hodgkin lymphoma (TCRdb year 2020). For context, the study as a whole: Nivolumab dosing was 3 mg/kg intravenously every 2 weeks, continuing until either disease progression or unacceptable toxicity. To define a peripheral blood immune signature of response to PD-1 blockade in classical Hodgkin lymphoma, the study combined TCR beta sequencing with CyTOF.

The Qiagen DNeasy kit was used to extract genomic DNA from unsorted PBMCs and from the negatively selected CD4+ and CD8+ fractions. TCR beta CDR3 regions were subjected to amplification by immunoSEQ multiplex PCR with primers that anneal to V and J segments. A synthetic immune receptor repertoire was used to minimize amplification bias, and any remaining bias was removed computationally after sequencing. Per the original workflow: Custom Python scripts were used to quantify repertoire diversity as the Shannon entropy index. Unsorted, CD4+ and CD8+ repertoires were examined separately, except in combined analyses, for which CD4+ and CD8+ sequences were merged in silico. Clonal expansion was defined as at least a 2-fold frequency increase after treatment relative to C1D1, with a pseudocount of 0.5 for undetected baseline clones. Singleton clones were defined as clones with 0 or 1 copy at C1D1, and non-singleton clones were defined as clones with 2 or more copies. Clones expanded in unsorted samples were annotated as CD4+, CD8+ or unknown by matching protein sequences in sorted samples from the same patient. Diversity changes from C1D1 to C4D1 were tested in paired samples using Wilcoxon tests. TCRdb obtained this table from immuneACCESS and retained in-frame rearrangements with V and J assigned. These tables miss some clones; where compared with another copy, unresolved V genes account for less than half of the shortfall, and the remainder is unexplained. That table gives V, J and clone size, and the DNA gave D and trimming. The sample data list 9,500 to 10,000 clones, and 74% of these were observed just once. Roughly 10% of the sample is in the top ten clones.

Findings and caveats that apply to the study as a whole: Only a single clinical trial cohort was studied, and what caused the repertoire differences, possibly disease activity or prior therapy, remained undefined. CD4+ but not CD8+ TCR diversity rose significantly by C4D1 (p=0.0027 vs p=0.16), most apparent in complete responders (p=0.02). Among trial patients, those achieving complete response had baseline diversity similar to that of newly diagnosed patients, while diversity was significantly lower in partial responders and progressors. Lower diversity was seen in patients whose nivolumab began less than 1 year after ASCT, and these patients were left out of later analyses so that immune reconstitution would not confound the results. Baseline TCR diversity was reported to be lower in newly diagnosed patients than in healthy donors, and even lower in relapsed/refractory patients.

The meaning of the sample's time point label: cycle 4 day 1 (C4D1), after less than 7 weeks of nivolumab. Every trial patient had relapsed after autologous stem cell transplantation, and cohorts A, B and C differed in prior brentuximab vedotin exposure. A Miltenyi CD8+ T cell isolation kit was used for magnetic negative selection to purify CD8+ T cells from thawed PBMCs. The trial cohort included more than 55 patients with relapsed/refractory classical Hodgkin lymphoma, and each patient had a best overall response of complete response, partial response or progressive disease. In the multi-cohort phase II CheckMate 205 trial, trial patients received single-agent nivolumab. An independent review committee assessed best overall response using the 2007 International Working Group response criteria. Trial PBMCs were collected immediately before nivolumab initiation (C1D1) and during therapy at cycle 2 day 1 and cycle 4 day 1. Peripheral blood was collected in 8 mL Vacutainer Cell Preparation Tubes, from which PBMCs were isolated by centrifugation and then cryopreserved. Purified CD4+ and CD8+ fractions were prepared only for cases where an additional PBMC sample was available. Magnetically labelled cells were removed on LS columns in a quadroMACS separator, and the flow-through was collected as the purified fraction.

This material consisted of CD8+ T cells from blood, taken before the fourth cycle of nivolumab. The clonotype comes from a human donor with classical Hodgkin lymphoma.

The bases are TGTGCCAGCAGCCCTCGGGACAGCCATAATGAAAAACTGTTTTTT. This sequence encodes CASSPRDSHNEKLFF. The chain employs TRBV2 and TRBJ1-4, with 7 bases aligning to TRBD1. After removal of 6 bases from V and 4 bases from J, the junction retains 8 bases not matched to a gene. Looking up the germline V gene yields CDR1 SNHLY and CDR2 FYNNEI. Measured from the cysteine to the phenylalanine, the CDR3 is 15 residues long. Kept here is only the CDR3 DNA, which spans 45 bases and is read in frame from base 1.